Presented here are 24 T cell receptor beta chains from one specimen sequenced in a study of cytomegalovirus exposure and HLA in healthy donors. Both 60 Vbeta primers and 13 Jbeta primers went into the PCR. This table comes from immunoSEQ multiplex PCR, and its TCRdb copy is limited to in-frame clones, with some not included. The sample yields some 110,000 clones, roughly 80% seen once. The sequencing input was PBMCs. These receptors all come from a young man in good health and CMV-seropositive.

This rearrangement joins TRBV6-5 to TRBJ2-1; no firm D call. V was trimmed by 1 base and J by 10 bases, leaving 8 bases between them. There are 12 residues in the CDR3. CDR1 and CDR2 (germline): MNHEY, SVGAGI. CDR3 amino acids: CASSYFGREQFF. The CDR3 region has the DNA TGTGCCAGCAGTTACTTTGGGCGAGAGCAGTTCTTC.

The rearrangement links TRBV6-1 to TRBJ2-3; 12 bases align to TRBD2. Germline V gives CDR1 MNHNS, CDR2 SASEGT. This CDR3 contains 17 residues. J lost 6 bases, V lost 1 base, and 8 bases had no gene match. The CDR3 coding sequence is TGTGCCAGCAGTGAAGACCCTAGCGGGGGGGCCCGTGATACGCAGTATTTT. This encodes CASSEDPSGGARDTQYF.

This chain joins TRBV6-5 and TRBJ1-2; no clear D. The CDR3 sequence is 12 residues long. From germline, CDR1 is MNHEY and CDR2 SVGAGI. The V end lost 2 bases, the J end lost 6 bases, and 7 bases lay between the germline ends. This CDR3 reads CASSYLGDGYTF. As DNA, the CDR3 is TGTGCCAGCAGTTACCTAGGAGATGGCTACACCTTC.

The rearrangement uses TRBV18 and TRBJ2-7, with D possibly being TRBD1 (5 bases). Trimming took off 3 bases at V and 1 base at J, with 13 bases between the two ends. CDR3 length equals 15 residues. Germline CDR1 KGHSH, CDR2 LQKENI. The CDR3 coding sequence is TGTGCCAGCTCACCGGCACAGGCCAGTTCCTACGAGCAGTACTTC. This codes for CASSPAQASSYEQYF.

V gene TRBV11-2 combines with J gene TRBJ2-3; 14 bases agree with TRBD2. Germline lookup yields CDR1 SGHAT and CDR2 FQNNGV. Trimming removed 7 bases from V and 4 bases from J; junction bases left unmatched: 7. This CDR3 spans 16 amino acids. In nucleotides, the CDR3 is TGTGCCAGCACCCCGTGGACTAGCGGGGGGTCAGATACGCAGTATTTT. This sequence encodes CASTPWTSGGSDTQYF.

CDR3 bases: TGTGCCAGCAGCTTAGGGACAGGGGGCTTAGCTAACTATGGCTACACCTTC. It is translated as CASSLGTGGLANYGYTF. The chain is built from TRBV11-3 and TRBJ1-2; 11 bases agree with TRBD1. The CDR3 contains 17 residues. Germline trimming cut 1 base from V and 0 bases from J; bases unmatched to any gene: 4. CDR1 is SGHNT and CDR2 is YENEEA in the germline V gene. The whole variable domain, remainder taken from reference TRBV11-3 and TRBJ1-2, is EAGVVQSPRYKIIEKKQPVAFWCNPISGHNTLYWYLQNLGQGPELLIRYENEEAVDDSQLPKDRFSAERLKGVDSTLKIQPAELGDSAVYLCASSLGTGGLANYGYTFGSGTRLTVV.

The rearrangement joins TRBV4-1 to TRBJ1-3; D is possibly TRBD1 (5 bases). V gave up 3 bases and J gave up 0 bases, with 12 bases separating them. Germline V gene sequence: CDR1 MGHRA, CDR2 YSYEKL. This CDR3 has 16 residues. As DNA, the CDR3 is TGCGCCAGCAGCCATCCTCAGGGTAACTCTGGAAACACCATATATTTT. Amino acids: CASSHPQGNSGNTIYF.

This clone was seen a few times. The chain links TRBV28 to TRBJ1-2; D is perhaps TRBD1 (5 bases). CDR1 is MDHEN, CDR2 SYDVKM, per germline. This CDR3 has 14 amino acids. V lost 7 bases, J lost 2 bases, and 14 bases lay in between. CDR3 region: CASKSPTGNYGYTF. The DNA for the CDR3 is TGTGCCAGCAAGAGTCCCACAGGAAACTATGGCTACACCTTC.

The chain joins TRBV15 to TRBJ1-4; no clear D. The V end lost 5 bases, the J end lost 3 bases, and 10 bases lay between the germline ends. The CDR3 extends over 14 amino acids. Germline V lookup: CDR1 LNHNV, CDR2 YYDKDF (reference sequence). CDR3 protein: CATSRRGSNEKLFF. The CDR3 DNA reads as TGTGCCACCAGCCGGCGCGGGTCTAATGAAAAACTGTTTTTT.

The CDR3 spells CASSLRGEDQPQHF. The CDR3 nucleotides read TGCGCCAGCAGCTTGCGGGGAGAAGATCAGCCCCAGCATTTT. The chain combines TRBV5-1 with TRBJ1-5; D gene uncertain. The CDR3 spans 14 residues. Trimming shortened V by 1 base and J by 5 bases, and 10 bases separated the two germline ends. Germline-derived CDR1 and CDR2 are SGHRS and YFSETQ.

This clone was seen a single time. The chain couples TRBV27 to TRBJ2-1; 7 bases align to TRBD2. V lost 4 bases to trimming and J lost 4 bases; unmatched junction nucleotides: 13. Germline CDR1 is MNHEY and CDR2 is SMNVEV (reference sequence). There are 17 residues in the CDR3. CDR3 nucleotide sequence: TGTGCCAGCAGTTCCCCAAAATCCCAGCGGGGATACAATGAGCAGTTCTTC. This codes for CASSSPKSQRGYNEQFF.

CDR3 nucleotide sequence: TGTGCCAGCATACTAGCGGGGGGGCTTGGTAATGAGCAGTTCTTC. It yields the protein CASILAGGLGNEQFF. The chain recombines TRBV6-1 with TRBJ2-1, with 13 bases aligning to TRBD2. The CDR3 loop spans 15 amino acids. Germline CDR1 and CDR2: MNHNS and SASEGT. J gave up 7 bases and V 7 bases, and 7 bases lay outside the gene matches.

The V and J genes are TRBV5-8 and TRBJ1-1, with a possible D match to TRBD1 (5 bases). Trimming left V 5 bases short and J 1 base short, with 12 bases between. The germline V gene has CDR1 SGHTS and CDR2 YDEGEE. The length of the CDR3 is 14 residues. CDR3: CASSYQGRNTEAFF. The CDR3 DNA sequence: TGTGCCAGCAGTTACCAGGGAAGGAACACTGAAGCTTTCTTT.

The rearrangement links TRBV5-1 to TRBJ1-1; 8 bases line up with TRBD1. The germline V gene has CDR1 SGHRS and CDR2 YFSETQ. The CDR3 has 15 amino acids. The V gene end was trimmed by 3 bases and the J gene end by 1 base; junction bases not matched to a gene: 5. The CDR3 protein is CASSWTGNSNTEAFF. In DNA, the CDR3 is TGCGCCAGCAGCTGGACAGGGAATTCGAACACTGAAGCTTTCTTT.

The chain combines TRBV13 with TRBJ2-1, with 9 positions matching TRBD2. The CDR3 loop spans 13 amino acids. J was trimmed by 5 bases and V by 11 bases; bases with no gene match: 7. Germline values: CDR1 PRHDT, CDR2 FYEKMQ (reference sequence). CDR3 sequence (DNA): TGTGCCTCCGGGCTAGCGGGGAACAATGAGCAGTTCTTC. It encodes CASGLAGNNEQFF.

This clone was counted a single time. In nucleotides, the CDR3 is TGTGCCAGCAGTGCCGGGAAACAACACCTCTACGAGCAGTACTTC. This encodes CASSAGKQHLYEQYF. The chain employs TRBV6-6 and TRBJ2-7, with a possible D match to TRBD2 (5 bases). Germline CDR1 is MNHNY and CDR2 is SVGAGI (reference sequence). Trimming shortened V by 5 bases and J by 3 bases, and 17 bases separated the two germline ends. The CDR3 spans 15 residues.

This chain links TRBV6-5 with TRBJ1-2; a weak D match, TRBD1 (6 bases). V shed 5 bases and J shed 0 bases, with 10 bases lying between them. Germline V gene lookup returns CDR1 MNHEY and CDR2 SVGAGI. This CDR3 is built from 14 residues. DNA for the CDR3: TGTGCCAGCAGTCCGGGACAATCTAACTATGGCTACACCTTC. Translation: CASSPGQSNYGYTF.

The chain employs TRBV2 and TRBJ1-4; maybe TRBD1 (6 bases). The length of the CDR3 is 15 residues. Germline CDR1 SNHLY, CDR2 FYNNEI. V shed 4 bases and J shed 7 bases, with 16 bases lying between them. CDR3 residues: CASSGWGGGGEKLFF. The CDR3 DNA follows: TGTGCCAGCAGTGGTTGGGGGGGCGGTGGTGAAAAACTGTTTTTT.

V gene TRBV28 combines with J gene TRBJ2-5; TRBD2 agrees at 12 bases. Germline CDR1 and CDR2: MDHEN and SYDVKM. The CDR3 runs to 20 residues. The ends lost 3 bases at V and 2 bases at J; junction bases unmatched: 16. The CDR3 is CASSFPIILAGGPQQETQYF. In DNA form, the CDR3 reads TGTGCCAGCAGTTTCCCCATCATCCTAGCGGGGGGGCCCCAACAAGAGACCCAGTACTTC.

The rearrangement links TRBV10-2 to TRBJ2-5, with TRBD2 matching over 10 bases. CDR1 WSHSY and CDR2 SAAADI come from the germline V gene. Trimming at V came to 3 bases and at J to 3 bases, leaving 4 bases not matched to a gene. CDR3 length: 15 amino acids. The CDR3 DNA reads as TGCGCCAGCAGTGATAAACTAGCGGGAAAAGAGACCCAGTACTTC. Amino acids: CASSDKLAGKETQYF.

The chain has TRBV4-1 and TRBJ1-2, with 10 bases aligning to TRBD1. Germline lookup yields CDR1 MGHRA and CDR2 YSYEKL. V gave up 4 bases and J gave up 8 bases; unmatched junction bases: 7. This CDR3 region has 14 residues. The CDR3 is CASSLGQGILGYTF. The CDR3 DNA is TGCGCCAGCAGCCTGGGACAGGGGATTCTAGGCTACACCTTC.

Here the CDR3 reads CASRDRLAGEADTQYF. CDR3 DNA: TGTGCCAGCAGGGATCGACTAGCGGGAGAGGCAGATACGCAGTATTTT. The chain employs TRBV2 and TRBJ2-3, with 12 bases aligning to TRBD2. Trimming at V came to 6 bases and at J to 4 bases, leaving 8 bases not matched to a gene. Per the germline V gene, CDR1 is SNHLY and CDR2 is FYNNEI. The CDR3 sequence is 16 residues long.

The genes are TRBV5-1 and TRBJ1-5, with TRBD1 as a possible D gene (5 bases). V was shortened by 4 bases and J by 3 bases, with 11 bases between the two germline ends. This CDR3 region has 14 residues. Germline CDR1 SGHRS, CDR2 YFSETQ. For the CDR3, the DNA is TGCGCCAGCAGCCCAGGACATACCAATCAGCCCCAGCATTTT. Translated, it gives CASSPGHTNQPQHF.

The chain uses TRBV6-6 and TRBJ1-1; D is uncertain. Trimming took 7 bases from V and 0 from J, leaving 15 bases between them. The germline V gene encodes CDR1 MNHNY and CDR2 SVGAGI (reference sequence). The CDR3 covers 15 residues. This CDR3 reads CASTSLGGVNTEAFF. The CDR3 region has the DNA TGTGCCAGCACCTCCCTGGGAGGAGTGAACACTGAAGCTTTCTTT.